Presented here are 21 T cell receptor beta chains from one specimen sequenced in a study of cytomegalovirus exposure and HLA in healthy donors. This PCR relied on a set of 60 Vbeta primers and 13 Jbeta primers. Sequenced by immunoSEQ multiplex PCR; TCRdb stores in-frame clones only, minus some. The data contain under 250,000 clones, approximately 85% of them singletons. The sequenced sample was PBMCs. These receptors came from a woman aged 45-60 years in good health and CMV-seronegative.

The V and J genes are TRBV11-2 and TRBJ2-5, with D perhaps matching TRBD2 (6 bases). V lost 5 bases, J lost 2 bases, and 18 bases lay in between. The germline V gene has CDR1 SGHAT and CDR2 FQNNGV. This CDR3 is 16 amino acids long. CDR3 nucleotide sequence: TGTGCCAGCAGCACCGAGCCCCGGAGGGTTCAAGAGACCCAGTACTTC. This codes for CASSTEPRRVQETQYF.

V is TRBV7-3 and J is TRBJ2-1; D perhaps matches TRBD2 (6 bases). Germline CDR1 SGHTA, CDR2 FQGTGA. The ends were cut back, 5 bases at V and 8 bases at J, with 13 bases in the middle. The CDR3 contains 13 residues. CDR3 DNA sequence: TGTGCCAGCAGCCTACGGGGGATCCATGAGCAGTTCTTC. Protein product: CASSLRGIHEQFF. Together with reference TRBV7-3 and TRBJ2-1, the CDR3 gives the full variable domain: GAGVSQTPSNKVTEKGKYVELRCDPISGHTALYWYRQSLGQGPEFLIYFQGTGAADDSGLPNDRFFAVRPEGSVSTLKIQRTERGDSAVYLCASSLRGIHEQFFGPGTRLTVL.

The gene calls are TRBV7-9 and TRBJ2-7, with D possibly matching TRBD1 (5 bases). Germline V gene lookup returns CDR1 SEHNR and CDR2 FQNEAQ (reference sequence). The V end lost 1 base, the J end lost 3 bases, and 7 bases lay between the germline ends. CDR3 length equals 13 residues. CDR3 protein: CASSLGTYYEQYF. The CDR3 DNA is TGTGCCAGCAGCTTAGGGACATACTACGAGCAGTACTTC.

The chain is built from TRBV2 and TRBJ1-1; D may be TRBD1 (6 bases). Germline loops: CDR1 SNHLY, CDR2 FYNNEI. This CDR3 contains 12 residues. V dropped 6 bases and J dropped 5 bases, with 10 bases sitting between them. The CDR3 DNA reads TGTGCCAGCAGGAGGGGGTATACTGAAGCTTTCTTT. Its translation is CASRRGYTEAFF.

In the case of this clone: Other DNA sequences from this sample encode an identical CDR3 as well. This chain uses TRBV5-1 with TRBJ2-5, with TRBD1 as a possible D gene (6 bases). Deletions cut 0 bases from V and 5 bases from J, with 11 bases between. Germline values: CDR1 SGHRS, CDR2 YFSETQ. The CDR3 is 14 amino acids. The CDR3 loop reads CASSLGGQTETQYF. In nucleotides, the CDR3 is TGCGCCAGCAGCTTGGGGGGACAAACGGAGACCCAGTACTTC.

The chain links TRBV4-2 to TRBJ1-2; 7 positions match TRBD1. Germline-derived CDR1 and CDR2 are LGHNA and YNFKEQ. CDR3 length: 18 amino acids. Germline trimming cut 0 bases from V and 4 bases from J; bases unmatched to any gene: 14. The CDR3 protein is CASSQDQGQGEKVYGYTF. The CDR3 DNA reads TGTGCCAGCAGCCAAGATCAGGGGCAGGGGGAAAAGGTCTATGGCTACACCTTC.

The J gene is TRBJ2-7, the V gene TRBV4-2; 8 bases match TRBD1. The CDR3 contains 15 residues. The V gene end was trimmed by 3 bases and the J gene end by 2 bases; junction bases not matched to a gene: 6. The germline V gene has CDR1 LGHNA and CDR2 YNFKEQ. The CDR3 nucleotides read TGTGCCAGCAGCCACGCAGGACAGGGTCCCTACGAGCAGTACTTC. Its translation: CASSHAGQGPYEQYF.

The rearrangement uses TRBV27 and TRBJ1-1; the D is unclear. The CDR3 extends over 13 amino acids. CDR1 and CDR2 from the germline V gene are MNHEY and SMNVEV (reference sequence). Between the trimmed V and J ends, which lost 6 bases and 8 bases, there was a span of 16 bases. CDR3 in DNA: TGTGCCAGCAGCGTAGCTTCTATTGGGGAAGCTTTCTTT. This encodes CASSVASIGEAFF.

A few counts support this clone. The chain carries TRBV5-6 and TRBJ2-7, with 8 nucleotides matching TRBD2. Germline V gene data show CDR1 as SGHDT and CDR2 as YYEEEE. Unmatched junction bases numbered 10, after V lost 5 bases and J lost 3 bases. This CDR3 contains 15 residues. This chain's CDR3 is CASSSWGSGSYEQYF. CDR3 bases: TGTGCCAGCAGTTCTTGGGGGAGCGGGAGCTACGAGCAGTACTTC. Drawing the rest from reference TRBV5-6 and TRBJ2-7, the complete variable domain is DAGVTQSPTHLIKTRGQQVTLRCSPKSGHDTVSWYQQALGQGPQFIFQYYEEEERQRGNFPDRFSGHQFPNYSSELNVNALLLGDSALYLCASSSWGSGSYEQYFGPGTRLTVT.

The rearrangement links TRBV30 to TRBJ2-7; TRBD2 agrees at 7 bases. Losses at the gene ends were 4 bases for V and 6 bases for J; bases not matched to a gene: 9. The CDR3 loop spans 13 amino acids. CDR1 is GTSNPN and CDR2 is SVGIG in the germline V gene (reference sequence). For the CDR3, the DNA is TGTGCCTGGAAAGCGGGAACCTACGCCGAGCAGTACTTC. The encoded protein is CAWKAGTYAEQYF. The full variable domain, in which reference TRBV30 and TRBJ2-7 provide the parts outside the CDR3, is SQTIHQWPATLVQPVGSPLSLECTVEGTSNPNLYWYRQAAGRGLQLLFYSVGIGQISSEVPQNLSASRPQDRQFILSSKKLLLSDSGFYLCAWKAGTYAEQYFGPGTRLTVT.

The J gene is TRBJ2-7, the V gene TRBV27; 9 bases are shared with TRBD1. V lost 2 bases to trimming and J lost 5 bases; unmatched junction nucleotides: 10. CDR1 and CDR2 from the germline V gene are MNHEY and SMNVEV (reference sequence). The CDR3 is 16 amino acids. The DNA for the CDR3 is TGTGCCAGCAGTTTAACGGCCGGGACAGGGTTCCACGAGCAGTACTTC. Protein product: CASSLTAGTGFHEQYF.

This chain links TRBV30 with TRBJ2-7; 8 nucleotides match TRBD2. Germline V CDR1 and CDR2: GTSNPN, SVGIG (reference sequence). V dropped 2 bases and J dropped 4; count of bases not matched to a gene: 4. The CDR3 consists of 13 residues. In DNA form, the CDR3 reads TGTGCCTGGAGTAAGGCGGGAGGTTACGAGCAGTACTTC. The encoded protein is CAWSKAGGYEQYF.

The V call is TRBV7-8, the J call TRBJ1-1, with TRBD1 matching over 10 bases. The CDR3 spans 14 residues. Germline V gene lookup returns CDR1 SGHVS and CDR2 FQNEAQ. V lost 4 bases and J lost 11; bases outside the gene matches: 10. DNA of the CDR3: TGTGCCAGCAGCTGGGCCGGGGACAGGGGCGGGGCTTTCTTT. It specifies CASSWAGDRGGAFF.

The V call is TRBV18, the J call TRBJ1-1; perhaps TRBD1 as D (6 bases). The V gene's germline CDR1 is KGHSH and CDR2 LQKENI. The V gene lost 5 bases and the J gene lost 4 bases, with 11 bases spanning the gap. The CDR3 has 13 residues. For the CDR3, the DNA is TGTGCCAGCTCAGGGGGGGCGGGCACTGAAGCTTTCTTT. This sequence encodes CASSGGAGTEAFF.

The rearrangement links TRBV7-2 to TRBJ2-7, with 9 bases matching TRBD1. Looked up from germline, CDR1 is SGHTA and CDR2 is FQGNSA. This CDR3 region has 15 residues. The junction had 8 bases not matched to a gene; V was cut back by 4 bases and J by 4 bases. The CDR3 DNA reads TGTGCCAGCAGCTCGAAGAGGGGACAGGGATACGAGCAGTACTTC. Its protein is CASSSKRGQGYEQYF.

The CDR3 spells CASRPPGQGYEQYF. The CDR3 DNA reads as TGTGCCAGCAGACCACCGGGACAGGGTTACGAGCAGTACTTC. The chain carries TRBV28 and TRBJ2-5, with 9 bases aligning to TRBD1. The J call may be wrong; the DNA end is better matched by TRBJ2-7. Germline V gene data show CDR1 as MDHEN and CDR2 as SYDVKM. The CDR3 covers 14 residues.

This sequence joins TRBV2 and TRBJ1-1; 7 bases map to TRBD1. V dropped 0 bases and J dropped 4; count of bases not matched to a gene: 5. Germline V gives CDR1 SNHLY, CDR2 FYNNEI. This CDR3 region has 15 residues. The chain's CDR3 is CASSEAYRGGTEAFF. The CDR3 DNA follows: TGTGCCAGCAGTGAAGCGTACAGGGGTGGCACTGAAGCTTTCTTT.

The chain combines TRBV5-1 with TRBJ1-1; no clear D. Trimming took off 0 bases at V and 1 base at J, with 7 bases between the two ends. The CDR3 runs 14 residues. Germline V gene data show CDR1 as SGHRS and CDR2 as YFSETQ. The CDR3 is CASSLAEANTEAFF. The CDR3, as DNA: TGCGCCAGCAGCTTGGCCGAGGCGAACACTGAAGCTTTCTTT.

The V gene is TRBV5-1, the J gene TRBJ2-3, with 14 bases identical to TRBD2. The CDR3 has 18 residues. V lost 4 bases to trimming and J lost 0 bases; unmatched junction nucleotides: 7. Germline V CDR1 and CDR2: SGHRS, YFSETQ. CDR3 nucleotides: TGCGCCAGCAGCCTGGGACTAGCGGGAGCGTCTAGCACAGATACGCAGTATTTT. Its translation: CASSLGLAGASSTDTQYF.

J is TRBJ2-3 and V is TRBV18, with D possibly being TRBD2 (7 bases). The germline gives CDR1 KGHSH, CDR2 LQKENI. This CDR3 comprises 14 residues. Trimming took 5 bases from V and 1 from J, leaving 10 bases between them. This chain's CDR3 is CASSGGAGTDTQYF. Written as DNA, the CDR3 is TGTGCCAGCTCAGGGGGGGCCGGCACAGATACGCAGTATTTT.

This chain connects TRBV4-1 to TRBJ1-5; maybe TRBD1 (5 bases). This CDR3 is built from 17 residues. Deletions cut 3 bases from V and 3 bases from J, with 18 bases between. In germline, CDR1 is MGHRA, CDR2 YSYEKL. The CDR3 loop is CASSQGRGFPDNQPQHF. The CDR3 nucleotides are TGCGCCAGCAGCCAGGGAAGGGGCTTCCCAGACAATCAGCCCCAGCATTTT.